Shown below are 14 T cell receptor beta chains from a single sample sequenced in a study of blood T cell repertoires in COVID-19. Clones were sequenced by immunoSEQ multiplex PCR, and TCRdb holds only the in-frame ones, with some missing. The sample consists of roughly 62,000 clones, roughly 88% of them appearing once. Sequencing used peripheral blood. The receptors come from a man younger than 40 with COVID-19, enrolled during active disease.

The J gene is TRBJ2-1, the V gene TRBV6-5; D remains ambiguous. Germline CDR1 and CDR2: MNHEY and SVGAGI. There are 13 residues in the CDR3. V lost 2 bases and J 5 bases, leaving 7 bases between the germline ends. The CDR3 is CASSYMSNNEQFF. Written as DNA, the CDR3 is TGTGCCAGCAGTTACATGTCTAACAATGAGCAGTTCTTC.

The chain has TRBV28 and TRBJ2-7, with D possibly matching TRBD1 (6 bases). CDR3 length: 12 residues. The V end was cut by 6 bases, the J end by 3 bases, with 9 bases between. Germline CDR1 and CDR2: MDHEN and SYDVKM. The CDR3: CASRGQLYEQYF. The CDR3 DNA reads TGTGCCAGCAGGGGACAACTCTACGAGCAGTACTTC.

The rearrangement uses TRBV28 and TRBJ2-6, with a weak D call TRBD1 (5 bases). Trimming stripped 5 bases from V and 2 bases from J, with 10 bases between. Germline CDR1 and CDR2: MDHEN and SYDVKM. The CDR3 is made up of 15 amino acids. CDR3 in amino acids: CASSTDKAGANVLTF. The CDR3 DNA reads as TGTGCCAGCAGTACGGACAAGGCTGGGGCCAACGTCCTGACTTTC.

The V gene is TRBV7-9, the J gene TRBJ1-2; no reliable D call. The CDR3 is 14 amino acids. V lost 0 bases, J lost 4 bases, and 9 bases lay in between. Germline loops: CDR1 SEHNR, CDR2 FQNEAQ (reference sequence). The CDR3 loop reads CASSLAQVLYGYTF. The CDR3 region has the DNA TGTGCCAGCAGCTTAGCGCAGGTACTCTATGGCTACACCTTC.

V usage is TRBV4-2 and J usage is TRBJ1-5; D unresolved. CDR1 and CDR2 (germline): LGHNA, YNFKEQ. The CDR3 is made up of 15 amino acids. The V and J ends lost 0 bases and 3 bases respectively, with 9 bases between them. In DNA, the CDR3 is TGTGCCAGCAGCCAAGAGTACGGGGTCAATCAGCCCCAGCATTTT. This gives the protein CASSQEYGVNQPQHF.

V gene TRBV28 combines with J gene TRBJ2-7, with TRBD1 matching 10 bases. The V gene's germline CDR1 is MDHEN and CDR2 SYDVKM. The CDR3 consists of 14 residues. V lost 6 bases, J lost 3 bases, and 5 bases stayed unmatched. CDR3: CASSPGTGVYEQYF. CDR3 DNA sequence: TGTGCCAGCAGCCCCGGGACAGGGGTCTACGAGCAGTACTTC.

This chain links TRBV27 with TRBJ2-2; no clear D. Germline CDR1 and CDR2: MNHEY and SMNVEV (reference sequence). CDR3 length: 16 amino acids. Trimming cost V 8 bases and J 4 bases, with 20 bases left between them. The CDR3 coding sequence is TGTGCCAGCCGACCCGGAGTAGCAAGGAGCACCGGGGAGCTGTTTTTT. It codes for CASRPGVARSTGELFF.

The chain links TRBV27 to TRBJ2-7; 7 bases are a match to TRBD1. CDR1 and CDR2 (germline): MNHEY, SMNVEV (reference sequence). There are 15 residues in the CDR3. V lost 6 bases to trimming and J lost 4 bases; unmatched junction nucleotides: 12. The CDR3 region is CASSLPGQPSYEQYF. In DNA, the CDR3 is TGTGCCAGCAGCCTCCCGGGACAGCCCTCGTACGAGCAGTACTTC.

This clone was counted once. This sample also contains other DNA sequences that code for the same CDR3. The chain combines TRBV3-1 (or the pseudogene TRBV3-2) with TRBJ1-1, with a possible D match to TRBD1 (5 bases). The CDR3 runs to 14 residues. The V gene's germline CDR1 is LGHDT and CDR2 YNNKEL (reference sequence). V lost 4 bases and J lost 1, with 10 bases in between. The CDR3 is CASSPQTGNTEAFF. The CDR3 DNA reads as TGTGCCAGCAGCCCCCAAACAGGGAACACTGAAGCTTTCTTT.

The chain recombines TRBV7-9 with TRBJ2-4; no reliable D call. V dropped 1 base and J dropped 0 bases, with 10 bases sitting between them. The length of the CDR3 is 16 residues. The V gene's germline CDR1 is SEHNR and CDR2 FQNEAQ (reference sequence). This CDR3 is CASSLVLPGAKNIQYF. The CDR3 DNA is TGTGCCAGCAGCTTAGTTTTGCCAGGAGCCAAAAACATTCAGTACTTC.

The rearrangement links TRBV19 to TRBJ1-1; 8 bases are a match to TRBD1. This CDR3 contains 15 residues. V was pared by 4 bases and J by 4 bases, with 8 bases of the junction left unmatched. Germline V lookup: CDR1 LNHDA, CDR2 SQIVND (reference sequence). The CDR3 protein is CASSTQDRGSTEAFF. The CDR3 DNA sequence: TGTGCCAGTAGTACTCAAGACAGGGGCAGCACTGAAGCTTTCTTT.

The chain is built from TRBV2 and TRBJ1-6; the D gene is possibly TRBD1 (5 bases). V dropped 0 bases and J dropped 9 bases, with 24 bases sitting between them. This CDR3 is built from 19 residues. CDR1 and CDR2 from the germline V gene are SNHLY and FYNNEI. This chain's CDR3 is CASSEALRVDGARGSPLHF. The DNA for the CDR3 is TGTGCCAGCAGTGAAGCGCTTCGGGTGGACGGCGCTAGGGGTTCACCCCTCCACTTT. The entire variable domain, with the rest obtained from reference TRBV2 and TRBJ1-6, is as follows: EPEVTQTPSHQVTQMGQEVILRCVPISNHLYFYWYRQILGQKVEFLVSFYNNEISEKSEIFDDQFSVERPDGSNFTLKIRSTKLEDSAMYFCASSEALRVDGARGSPLHFGNGTRLTVT.

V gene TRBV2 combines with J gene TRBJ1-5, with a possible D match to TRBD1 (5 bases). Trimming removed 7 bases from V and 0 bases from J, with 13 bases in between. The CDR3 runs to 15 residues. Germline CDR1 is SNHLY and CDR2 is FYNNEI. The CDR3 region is CASNLDSSSNQPQHF. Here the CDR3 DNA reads TGTGCCAGCAACCTTGACAGCTCTAGCAATCAGCCCCAGCATTTT.

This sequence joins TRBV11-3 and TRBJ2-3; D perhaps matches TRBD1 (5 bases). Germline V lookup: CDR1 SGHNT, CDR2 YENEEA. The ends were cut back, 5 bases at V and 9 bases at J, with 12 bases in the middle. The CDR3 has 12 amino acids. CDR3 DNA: TGTGCCAGCAGCGGTCCAGCAGGGACGCAGTATTTT. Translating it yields CASSGPAGTQYF.